The 6 T cell receptor beta chains below were found in one sample sequenced in a study of T cells after yellow fever vaccination. MiXCR, run by TCRdb on the 5' RACE reads, gives a single entry per CDR3 protein. The sample contains more than 350,000 distinct CDR3 sequences, around a tenth of which appear only once. The sequenced sample was PBMCs, obtained on the day of the first yellow fever vaccination. The receptors here all came from a man aged 18 to 35 who received the YFV17D yellow fever vaccine.

To note about this clonotype: This clone may be a read error of a much larger clone one base away. The chain links TRBV5-1 to TRBJ1-1; no definite D call. Per germline, CDR1 SGHRS and CDR2 YFSETQ. The V end lost 3 bases, the J end lost 0 bases, and 9 bases lay between the germline ends. The CDR3 has 14 residues. CDR3 sequence (DNA): TGCGCCAGCAGCTACTGGGAATTGAACACTGAAGCTTTCTTT. Translation: CASSYWELNTEAFF.

The rearrangement links TRBV12-3 or TRBV12-4 to TRBJ1-2; TRBD1 aligns across 7 bases. The CDR3 extends over 13 amino acids. V lost 0 bases and J lost 8; bases outside the gene matches: 3. The CDR3 here is CASSLARTGGYTF. CDR3 sequence (DNA): TGTGCCAGCAGTTTAGCGAGGACAGGAGGCTACACCTTC.

This chain joins TRBV7-9 and TRBJ2-1; perhaps TRBD2 as D (7 bases). Germline V gene sequence: CDR1 SEHNR, CDR2 FQNEAQ (reference sequence). This CDR3 has 13 amino acids. Trimming stripped 5 bases from V and 9 bases from J, with 14 bases between. This CDR3 reads CASSRGGAIEQFF. The CDR3 DNA follows: TGTGCCAGCAGCCGAGGGGGGGCCATTGAGCAGTTCTTC.

This clonotype was seen repeatedly, ten times or more. This chain joins TRBV19 and TRBJ1-5, with a possible D match to TRBD1 (6 bases). CDR1 is LNHDA and CDR2 is SQIVND in the germline V gene (reference sequence). The CDR3 is 15 amino acids. V shed 5 bases and J shed 3 bases, with 14 bases lying between them. This CDR3 reads CASSPRQAYNQPQHF. The CDR3 DNA sequence: TGTGCCAGTAGTCCTAGACAGGCCTACAATCAGCCCCAGCATTTT.

V and J are TRBV6-5 and TRBJ1-6; no reliable D call. CDR3 length: 17 residues. The ends were cut back, 0 bases at V and 7 bases at J, with 16 bases in the middle. CDR1 MNHEY and CDR2 SVGAGI come from the germline V gene. CDR3 amino acids: CASSYSSVGAPNSPLHF. In DNA, the CDR3 is TGTGCCAGCAGTTACTCGAGTGTGGGAGCCCCAAATTCACCCCTCCACTTT.

The chain has TRBV7-9 and TRBJ1-5; D may be TRBD1 (5 bases). This CDR3 region has 17 residues. Germline V gene lookup returns CDR1 SEHNR and CDR2 FQNEAQ (reference sequence). Trimming removed 5 bases at V and 3 bases at J, with 20 bases between. Written as DNA, the CDR3 is TGTGCCAGCAGCGTCGGGGCCTCGCCTTATGACAATCAGCCCCAGCATTTT. Protein product: CASSVGASPYDNQPQHF. Drawing the rest from reference TRBV7-9 and TRBJ1-5, the complete variable domain is DTGVSQNPRHKITKRGQNVTFRCDPISEHNRLYWYRQTLGQGPEFLTYFQNEAQLEKSRLLSDRFSAERPKGSFSTLEIQRTEQGDSAMYLCASSVGASPYDNQPQHFGDGTRLSIL.